Listed here is a single TCR beta chain. This CDR3 region has 14 residues. Germline values: CDR1 SGHNT, CDR2 YYREEE (reference sequence). Trimming took 0 bases from V and 7 from J; bases not matched to a gene: 4. This sample was included in a study of PD-L1 blockade in urothelial cancer. Study-wide context: Study patients had been treated with 0 to 3 previous chemotherapy regimens. Blood samples contained a median roughly 150,000 T cells.

TCRdb's table, derived via immunoSEQ multiplex PCR, lists solely in-frame clones and lacks some. Altogether some 76,000 clones are present, 85% to 90% being singletons, with the ten largest covering 3.4%. Patients presented with locally advanced or metastatic urothelial carcinoma. Material: PBMCs, obtained around atezolizumab (anti-PD-L1) treatment. The receptor's source is a man in his 60s with urothelial cancer. The chain recombines TRBV5-4 with TRBJ1-2, with 9 bases identical to TRBD1. CDR3 nucleotides: TGTGCCAGCAGCTTGGGGACAGGGGCCATTGGCTACACCTTC. Protein sequence: CASSLGTGAIGYTF.